These 27 T cell receptor beta chains originate from one sample sequenced in a study of shared clonotypes between healthy human individuals. TCRdb's table, derived via immunoSEQ multiplex PCR, lists solely in-frame clones and lacks some. The sample has millions of clones; just over 90% are singletons. Sample: naive CD4+ T cells sorted from blood. Subset given: CD45RA+ positively selected. Receptor source: a man younger than 35 in good health.

The rearrangement uses TRBV6-1 and TRBJ1-2; D is unresolved. This CDR3 contains 14 residues. V was trimmed by 3 bases and J by 8 bases, leaving 16 bases between them. Germline V CDR1 and CDR2: MNHNS, SASEGT. CDR3 loop: CASSDPNQTRGYTF. The DNA of the CDR3 is TGTGCCAGCAGTGACCCGAATCAAACGCGGGGCTACACCTTC.

This clone was counted only a few times. Different DNA sequences within this sample yield the same CDR3. V usage is TRBV5-1 and J usage is TRBJ1-1; D remains ambiguous. With 3 bases removed from V and 1 base from J, the gap between germline ends came to 7 bases. In germline, CDR1 is SGHRS, CDR2 YFSETQ. This CDR3 has 13 amino acids. The CDR3 region has the DNA TGCGCCAGCAGCTCGGGCAGGAACACTGAAGCTTTCTTT. Amino acids: CASSSGRNTEAFF.

This clone showed up just a few times. The J gene is TRBJ1-6, the V gene TRBV7-9; D not certain. V shed 1 base and J shed 9 bases, with 10 bases lying between them. Germline CDR1 is SEHNR and CDR2 is FQNEAQ (reference sequence). There are 14 residues in the CDR3. CDR3 nucleotides: TGTGCCAGCAGCTTAGGTCAACCGGGTTCACCCCTCCACTTT. Protein: CASSLGQPGSPLHF.

This clone was seen more than once but under ten times. The sample carries other DNA sequences with the same CDR3. The chain combines TRBV30 with TRBJ2-7; D gene uncertain. Germline assignment: CDR1 GTSNPN and CDR2 SVGIG (reference sequence). V was cut by 0 bases and J by 3 bases, with 3 bases left in between. This CDR3 comprises 11 residues. DNA for the CDR3: TGTGCCTGGAGTGTTAACTACGAGCAGTACTTC. This sequence encodes CAWSVNYEQYF.

V gene TRBV6-6 combines with J gene TRBJ2-1; the D gene is possibly TRBD2 (5 bases). This CDR3 has 15 amino acids. Trimming removed 7 bases from V and 1 base from J, with 14 bases in between. Germline V gives CDR1 MNHNY, CDR2 SVGAGI (reference sequence). The DNA of the CDR3 is TGTGCCAGCACTATAGGACTGACGTCCTACAATGAGCAGTTCTTC. It codes for CASTIGLTSYNEQFF.

J is TRBJ1-6 and V is TRBV7-9; 9 positions agree with TRBD1. The CDR3 runs to 15 residues. Germline CDR1 SEHNR, CDR2 FQNEAQ (reference sequence). J gave up 7 bases and V 4 bases, and 5 bases lay outside the gene matches. The CDR3 nucleotides are TGTGCCAGCAGCTCTAGGACAGGGGAGAATTCACCCCTCCACTTT. Amino acids: CASSSRTGENSPLHF.

V usage is TRBV23-1 and J usage is TRBJ2-7; D unclear. TRBV23-1 counts as an open reading frame of uncertain function. V lost 2 bases to trimming and J lost 5 bases, with 22 bases between them. This CDR3 is 17 amino acids long. The CDR3 reads CASSQHSILHASDEQYF. In nucleotides, the CDR3 is TGCGCCAGCAGTCAACACTCAATACTCCACGCGTCCGACGAGCAGTACTTC.

The chain has TRBV9 and TRBJ1-6; D gene uncertain. The CDR3 is made up of 15 amino acids. From germline, CDR1 is SGDLS and CDR2 YYNGEE. Trimming stripped 0 bases from V and 6 bases from J, with 10 bases between. CDR3 DNA sequence: TGTGCCAGCAGCGTAGATCATTCGATTAATTCACCCCTCCACTTT. Its protein is CASSVDHSINSPLHF.

J is TRBJ2-3 and V is TRBV10-3; TRBD2 aligns across 10 bases. The V and J ends lost 4 bases and 0 bases, in that order; junction bases with no gene match: 13. This CDR3 comprises 19 residues. Germline CDR1 ENHRY, CDR2 SYGVKD. The CDR3 nucleotides read TGTGCCATCAGTGTATTCAGCGGGAGGGCCCTATCAAGCACAGATACGCAGTATTTT. Amino acids: CAISVFSGRALSSTDTQYF.

The V call is TRBV29-1, the J call TRBJ2-1, with 7 bases identical to TRBD1. The V and J ends lost 6 bases and 0 bases, in that order; junction bases with no gene match: 8. The CDR3 has 15 amino acids. Per germline, CDR1 SQVTM and CDR2 ANQGSEA. As DNA, the CDR3 is TGCAGCGTCCAAGGACAGGTTAGCTCCTACAATGAGCAGTTCTTC. The encoded protein is CSVQGQVSSYNEQFF.

Points on this clone: Other DNA sequences of this sample code for an identical CDR3. This sequence joins TRBV19 and TRBJ1-2; tentative D call: TRBD1 (5 bases). The CDR3 has 14 amino acids. The germline V and J ends were trimmed by 1 base and 4 bases, with 10 bases remaining between them. Germline CDR1 and CDR2: LNHDA and SQIVND (reference sequence). The chain's CDR3 is CASSIGTGTYGYTF. In nucleotides, the CDR3 is TGTGCCAGTAGTATAGGTACAGGAACCTATGGCTACACCTTC.

This clone was recorded a few times. J is TRBJ1-2 and V is TRBV7-9, with D possibly being TRBD1 (5 bases). Germline-derived CDR1 and CDR2 are SEHNR and FQNEAQ (reference sequence). CDR3 size: 14 residues. The ends were cut back, 6 bases at V and 5 bases at J, with 16 bases in the middle. CDR3 sequence reads: CASSSPTRGYGYTF. The CDR3 DNA follows: TGTGCCAGCAGTTCACCGACGCGGGGGTATGGCTACACCTTC.

V usage is TRBV5-1 and J usage is TRBJ2-7; TRBD1 aligns across 12 bases. Germline CDR1 is SGHRS and CDR2 is YFSETQ. The V and J ends lost 1 base and 0 bases, in that order; junction bases with no gene match: 2. The CDR3 extends over 16 amino acids. CDR3 DNA sequence: TGCGCCAGCAGCTTGTTGGGACAGGGGGCCTCCTACGAGCAGTACTTC. Protein sequence: CASSLLGQGASYEQYF.

V is TRBV11-2 and J is TRBJ2-1, with TRBD1 matching 7 bases. The CDR3 is 16 residues long. Germline CDR1 SGHAT, CDR2 FQNNGV. The V and J ends lost 5 bases and 0 bases, in that order; junction bases with no gene match: 7. The CDR3 DNA reads as TGTGCCAGCAGCCGTACAGGGGACCCCTCCTACAATGAGCAGTTCTTC. Translation: CASSRTGDPSYNEQFF.

Comment on this clone: This specimen includes other DNA sequences encoding the same CDR3. The chain uses TRBV7-9 and TRBJ2-3; D is ambiguous. The V end lost 5 bases, the J end lost 3 bases, and 6 bases lay between the germline ends. Germline CDR1 SEHNR, CDR2 FQNEAQ (reference sequence). The CDR3 loop spans 12 amino acids. The DNA for the CDR3 is TGTGCCAGCAGCCCTGGTACAGATACGCAGTATTTT. It is translated as CASSPGTDTQYF.

The J gene is TRBJ2-7, the V gene TRBV11-3; 11 nucleotides match TRBD1. The CDR3 has 16 amino acids. Germline V CDR1 and CDR2: SGHNT, YENEEA. Losses at the gene ends were 5 bases for V and 3 bases for J; bases not matched to a gene: 9. The CDR3 sequence is CASSIGTGGTFYEQYF. For the CDR3, the DNA is TGTGCCAGCAGCATAGGGACAGGGGGGACCTTCTACGAGCAGTACTTC.

Written as DNA, the CDR3 is TGTGCCTGGAGTCAATATAGCAACACTGAAGCTTTCTTT. Translated, it gives CAWSQYSNTEAFF. The rearrangement joins TRBV30 to TRBJ1-1; D gene unclear. The CDR3 length is 13 residues. V lost 2 bases and J 2 bases, leaving 9 bases between the germline ends. In germline, CDR1 is GTSNPN, CDR2 SVGIG (reference sequence).

This chain links TRBV9 with TRBJ2-7, with TRBD1 matching 9 bases. The CDR3 consists of 15 residues. The germline CDR1 and CDR2 sequences are SGDLS and YYNGEE. The J segment lost 1 base and the V segment lost 3 bases, leaving 5 bases of the junction unmatched. This chain's CDR3 is CASSEGTGKSYEQYF. The CDR3 region has the DNA TGTGCCAGCAGCGAGGGGACAGGGAAATCCTACGAGCAGTACTTC.

This clone was observed a single time. This chain connects TRBV5-1 to TRBJ2-1; 10 positions agree with TRBD2. The CDR3 is 18 amino acids. Germline CDR1 SGHRS, CDR2 YFSETQ. Trimming cost V 3 bases and J 4 bases; bases outside gene matches: 13. The CDR3 here is CASSSPQSGLARYNEQFF. The CDR3 DNA reads as TGCGCCAGCAGCTCACCCCAGTCGGGACTAGCGCGATACAATGAGCAGTTCTTC.

This chain joins TRBV9 and TRBJ2-2, with TRBD2 matching 7 bases. The J segment lost 4 bases and the V segment lost 3 bases, leaving 6 bases of the junction unmatched. The CDR3 sequence is 15 residues long. Germline loops: CDR1 SGDLS, CDR2 YYNGEE. The CDR3 DNA sequence: TGTGCCAGCAGCGGGCGGGAGCGAGGCACCGGGGAGCTGTTTTTT. Protein sequence: CASSGRERGTGELFF.

The V gene is TRBV30, the J gene TRBJ2-7; maybe TRBD2 (7 bases). The CDR3 length is 14 residues. Germline values: CDR1 GTSNPN, CDR2 SVGIG (reference sequence). Trimming stripped 0 bases from V and 4 bases from J, with 13 bases between. The CDR3, as DNA: TGTGCCTGGAGTGTACGGGGGGCGGCTTACGAGCAGTACTTC. Its translation: CAWSVRGAAYEQYF.

The chain recombines TRBV7-9 with TRBJ1-2, with TRBD1 matching 7 bases. The CDR3 is 12 residues long. V was pared by 1 base and J by 12 bases, with 5 bases of the junction left unmatched. Germline lookup yields CDR1 SEHNR and CDR2 FQNEAQ (reference sequence). CDR3 region: CASSLVGRGDTF. CDR3 sequence (DNA): TGTGCCAGCAGCTTAGTCGGCAGGGGGGACACCTTC.

Regarding this clone: At the DNA level, this CDR3 is encoded by other sequences in the same sample as well. This chain connects TRBV5-1 to TRBJ2-1; TRBD2 matches 7 bases. This CDR3 contains 15 residues. V trimming: 0 bases; J trimming: 3 bases; junction bases outside the gene matches: 3. The germline V gene encodes CDR1 SGHRS and CDR2 YFSETQ. CDR3 protein: CASSLAASGYNEQFF. The DNA for the CDR3 is TGCGCCAGCAGCTTGGCGGCTAGCGGCTACAATGAGCAGTTCTTC.

CDR3 amino acids: CASSPQGQQPQHF. Here the CDR3 DNA reads TGTGCCAGTAGTCCCCAGGGTCAGCAGCCCCAGCATTTT. V gene TRBV19 combines with J gene TRBJ1-5, with D perhaps TRBD1 (5 bases). The CDR3 contains 13 residues. With 5 bases removed from V and 7 bases from J, the gap between germline ends came to 12 bases. Germline V CDR1 and CDR2: LNHDA, SQIVND (reference sequence).

This clone was counted a few times. V usage is TRBV18 and J usage is TRBJ1-1, with D maybe TRBD1 (5 bases). The CDR3 consists of 15 residues. Trimming shortened V by 3 bases and J by 3 bases, and 14 bases separated the two germline ends. Germline CDR1 is KGHSH and CDR2 is LQKENI. The CDR3 is CASSPLGGGDTEAFF. Written as DNA, the CDR3 is TGTGCCAGCTCACCTCTCGGGGGAGGAGACACTGAAGCTTTCTTT.

This chain joins TRBV27 and TRBJ1-6; 8 bases align to TRBD1. Trimming took 5 bases from V and 9 from J; bases not matched to a gene: 12. The CDR3 is 16 residues long. Germline V gives CDR1 MNHEY, CDR2 SMNVEV (reference sequence). This CDR3 reads CASSKSGTGPGSPLHF. The DNA of the CDR3 is TGTGCCAGCAGTAAAAGTGGGACAGGCCCGGGTTCACCCCTCCACTTT.

This clone occurred once. The chain joins TRBV11-3 to TRBJ2-1; 8 positions agree with TRBD1. Trimming cost V 5 bases and J 10 bases; bases outside gene matches: 13. Germline CDR1 reads SGHNT; CDR2 reads YENEEA. This CDR3 has 15 amino acids. The CDR3 spells CASSPRPGQAEEQFF. For the CDR3, the DNA is TGTGCCAGCAGCCCCAGACCGGGACAGGCCGAGGAGCAGTTCTTC.